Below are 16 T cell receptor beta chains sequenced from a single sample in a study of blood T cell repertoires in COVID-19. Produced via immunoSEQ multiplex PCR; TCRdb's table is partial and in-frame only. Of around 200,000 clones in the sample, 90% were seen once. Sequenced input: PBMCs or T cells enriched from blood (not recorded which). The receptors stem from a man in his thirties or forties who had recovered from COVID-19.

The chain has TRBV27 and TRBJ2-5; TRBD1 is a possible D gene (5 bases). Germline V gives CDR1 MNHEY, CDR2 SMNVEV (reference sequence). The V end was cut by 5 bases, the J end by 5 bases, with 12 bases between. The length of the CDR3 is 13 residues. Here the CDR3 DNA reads TGTGCCAGCAGTAAGGGGTTCTGGGAGACCCAGTACTTC. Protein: CASSKGFWETQYF.

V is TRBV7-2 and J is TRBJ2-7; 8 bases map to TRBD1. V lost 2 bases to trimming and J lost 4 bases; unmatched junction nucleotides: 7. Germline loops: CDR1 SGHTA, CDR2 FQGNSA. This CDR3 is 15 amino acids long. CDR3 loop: CASSLRTGSGYEQYF. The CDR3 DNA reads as TGTGCCAGCAGCTTAAGGACAGGGTCAGGATACGAGCAGTACTTC.

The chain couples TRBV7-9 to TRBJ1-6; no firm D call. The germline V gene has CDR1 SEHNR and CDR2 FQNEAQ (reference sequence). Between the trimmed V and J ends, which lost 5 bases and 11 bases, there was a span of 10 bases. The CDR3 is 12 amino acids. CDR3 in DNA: TGTGCCAGCAGCCAAACAGTTCCACCCCTCCACTTT. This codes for CASSQTVPPLHF.

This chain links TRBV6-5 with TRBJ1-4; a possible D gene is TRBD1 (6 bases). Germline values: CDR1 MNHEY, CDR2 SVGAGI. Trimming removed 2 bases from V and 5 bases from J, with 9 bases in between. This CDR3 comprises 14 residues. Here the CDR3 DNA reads TGTGCCAGCAGTTACGGGGGCGCGAATGAAAAACTGTTTTTT. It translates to CASSYGGANEKLFF.

The CDR3, as DNA: TGTGCCACACAGGGGGGGAACACTGAAGCTTTCTTT. This encodes CATQGGNTEAFF. The genes are TRBV10-3 and TRBJ1-1; 8 bases agree with TRBD1. Germline-derived CDR1 and CDR2 are ENHRY and SYGVKD. This CDR3 has 12 residues. With 10 bases clipped from V and 1 base from J, the junction kept 2 bases outside the gene matches.

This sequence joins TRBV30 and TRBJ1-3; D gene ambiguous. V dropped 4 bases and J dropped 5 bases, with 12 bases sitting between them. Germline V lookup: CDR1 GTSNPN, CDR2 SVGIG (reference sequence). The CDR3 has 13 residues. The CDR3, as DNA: TGTGCCTGGACCCTGACACCCAGAAACACCATATATTTT. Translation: CAWTLTPRNTIYF.

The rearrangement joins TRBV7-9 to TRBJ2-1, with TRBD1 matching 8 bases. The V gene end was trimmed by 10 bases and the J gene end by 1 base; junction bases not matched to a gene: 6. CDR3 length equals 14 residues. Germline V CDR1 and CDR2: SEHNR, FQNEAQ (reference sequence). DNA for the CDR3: TGTGCCATCCAAGGGACAGGTTCCTACAATGAGCAGTTCTTC. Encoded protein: CAIQGTGSYNEQFF.

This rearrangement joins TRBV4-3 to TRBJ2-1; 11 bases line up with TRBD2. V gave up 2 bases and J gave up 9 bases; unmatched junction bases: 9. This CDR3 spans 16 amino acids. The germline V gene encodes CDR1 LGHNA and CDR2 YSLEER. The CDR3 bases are TGCGCCAGCAGCCAACAACTAGCGGGAGTACGGGGTGAGCAGTTCTTC. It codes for CASSQQLAGVRGEQFF.

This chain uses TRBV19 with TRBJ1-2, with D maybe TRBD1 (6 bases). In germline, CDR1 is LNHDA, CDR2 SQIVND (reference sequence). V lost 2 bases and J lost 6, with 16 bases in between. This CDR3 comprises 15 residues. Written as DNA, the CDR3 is TGTGCCAGTAGTATACGACAGGCCAAGTCGGATGGCTACACCTTC. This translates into CASSIRQAKSDGYTF.

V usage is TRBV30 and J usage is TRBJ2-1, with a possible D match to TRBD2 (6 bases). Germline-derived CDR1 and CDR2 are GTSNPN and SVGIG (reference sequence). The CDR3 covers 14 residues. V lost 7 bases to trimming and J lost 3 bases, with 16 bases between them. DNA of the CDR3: TGTGCCTCCACGTTTTGGCGGGACTACAATGAGCAGTTCTTC. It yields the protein CASTFWRDYNEQFF.

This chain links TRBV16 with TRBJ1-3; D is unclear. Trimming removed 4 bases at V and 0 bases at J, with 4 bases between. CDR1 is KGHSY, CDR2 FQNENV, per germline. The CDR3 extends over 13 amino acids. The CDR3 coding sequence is TGTGCCAGCAGCCCTTACTCTGGAAACACCATATATTTT. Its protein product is CASSPYSGNTIYF.

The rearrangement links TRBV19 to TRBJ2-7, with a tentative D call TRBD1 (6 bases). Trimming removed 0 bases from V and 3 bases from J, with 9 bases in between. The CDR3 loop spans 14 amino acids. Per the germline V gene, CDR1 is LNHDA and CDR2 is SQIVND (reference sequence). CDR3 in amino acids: CASSIDGRGYEQYF. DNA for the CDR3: TGTGCCAGTAGTATAGACGGCAGGGGCTACGAGCAGTACTTC.

This CDR3 is CASSFSGGASNEQFF. The CDR3 nucleotides read TGTGCCAGCAGCTTTAGCGGGGGGGCCTCCAATGAGCAGTTCTTC. The rearrangement links TRBV7-8 to TRBJ2-1; 11 bases are shared with TRBD2. J lost 6 bases, V lost 3 bases, and 4 bases had no gene match. The CDR3 covers 15 residues. Germline V gives CDR1 SGHVS, CDR2 FQNEAQ.

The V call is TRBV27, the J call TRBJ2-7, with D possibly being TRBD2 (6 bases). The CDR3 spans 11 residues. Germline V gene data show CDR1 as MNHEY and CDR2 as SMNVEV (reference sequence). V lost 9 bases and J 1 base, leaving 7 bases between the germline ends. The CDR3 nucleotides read TGTGCCAGGAGCGGGTCCTACGAGCAGTACTTC. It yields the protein CARSGSYEQYF.

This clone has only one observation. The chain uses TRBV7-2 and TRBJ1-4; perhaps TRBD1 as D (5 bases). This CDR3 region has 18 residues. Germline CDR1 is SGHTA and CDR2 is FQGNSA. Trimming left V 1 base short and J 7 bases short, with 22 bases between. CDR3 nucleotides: TGTGCCAGCAGCTTAGTCTGGACAAAGACTGGCGTAGCTGAAAAACTGTTTTTT. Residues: CASSLVWTKTGVAEKLFF. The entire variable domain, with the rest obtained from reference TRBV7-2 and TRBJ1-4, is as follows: GAGVSQSPSNKVTEKGKDVELRCDPISGHTALYWYRQSLGQGLEFLIYFQGNSAPDKSGLPSDRFSAERTGGSVSTLTIQRTQQEDSAVYLCASSLVWTKTGVAEKLFFGSGTQLSVL.

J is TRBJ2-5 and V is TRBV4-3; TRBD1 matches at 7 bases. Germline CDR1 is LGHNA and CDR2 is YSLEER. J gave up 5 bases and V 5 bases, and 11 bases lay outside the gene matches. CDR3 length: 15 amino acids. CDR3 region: CASSSTGDPRETQYF. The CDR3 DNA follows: TGCGCCAGCAGCTCCACAGGGGATCCCCGGGAGACCCAGTACTTC.